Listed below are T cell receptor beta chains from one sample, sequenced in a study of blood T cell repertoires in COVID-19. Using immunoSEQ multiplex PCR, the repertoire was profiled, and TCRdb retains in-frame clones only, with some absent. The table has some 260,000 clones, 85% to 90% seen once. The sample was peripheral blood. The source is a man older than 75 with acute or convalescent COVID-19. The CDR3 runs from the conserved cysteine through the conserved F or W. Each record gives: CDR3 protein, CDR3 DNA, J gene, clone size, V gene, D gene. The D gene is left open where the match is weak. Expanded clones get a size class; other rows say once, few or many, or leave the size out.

CASSLVYSNQETQYF,TGCGCCAGCAGCTTGGTTTACAGCAACCAAGAGACCCAGTACTTC,TRBJ2-5,once,TRBV5-1,NA
CASSVGTVASYEQYF,TGTGCCAGCAGCGTGGGGACAGTCGCTTCCTACGAGCAGTACTTC,TRBJ2-7,NA,TRBV9,TRBD1
CASSFSGTGTEAFF,TGTGCCAGCAGCTTCTCCGGGACAGGGACTGAAGCTTTCTTT,TRBJ1-1,NA,TRBV11-3,TRBD1
CASKESGASYEQYF,TGTGCCAGTAAAGAGAGCGGGGCCTCCTACGAGCAGTACTTC,TRBJ2-7,few,TRBV19,TRBD2
CATSRDGLVGGPSSYEQYF,TGTGCCACCAGCAGAGATGGACTAGTGGGAGGGCCGAGCTCCTACGAGCAGTACTTC,TRBJ2-7,once,TRBV15,TRBD2
CASSFGGSSNQPQHF,TGTGCCAGCAGCTTTGGTGGTAGTAGCAATCAGCCCCAGCATTTT,TRBJ1-5,NA,TRBV5-6,NA
CASRSLGGEAFF,TGTGCCAGCAGGAGCCTTGGGGGGGAAGCTTTCTTT,TRBJ1-1,NA,TRBV6-4,NA
CASSPSGGFDEQYF,TGTGCCAGCTCCCCTAGCGGGGGGTTTGACGAGCAGTACTTC,TRBJ2-7,few,TRBV7-2,TRBD2
CASSEAPTGGRTGELFF,TGTGCCAGCAGTGAAGCGCCAACAGGGGGAAGGACCGGGGAGCTGTTTTTT,TRBJ2-2,NA,TRBV6-1,TRBD1
CATSRDGGRNLYNEQFF,TGTGCCACCAGCAGAGACGGCGGGAGAAACCTGTACAATGAGCAGTTCTTC,TRBJ2-1,NA,TRBV15,TRBD2
CASSPRGRSTGGYTF,TGTGCCAGCAGCCCACGAGGGAGGTCCACTGGTGGCTACACCTTC,TRBJ1-2,NA,TRBV6-2/TRBV6-3,NA
CASSLYGGESYEQYF,TGTGCCAGCAGTTTATATGGGGGGGAATCATACGAGCAGTACTTC,TRBJ2-7,NA,TRBV28,TRBD2
CASRGQLTSGNTIYF,TGTGCCTCTCGGGGACAATTAACTTCTGGAAACACCATATATTTT,TRBJ1-3,NA,TRBV19,NA
CASSRQGMDEQFF,TGTGCCAGCAGCAGACAGGGGATGGACGAGCAGTTCTTC,TRBJ2-1,once,TRBV5-5,TRBD1
CASSPDRGNTGELFF,TGTGCCAGCAGCCCCGACAGGGGGAACACCGGGGAGCTGTTTTTT,TRBJ2-2,NA,TRBV6-5,TRBD1
CASSLEMAGPTGELFF,TGCGCCAGCAGCTTGGAGATGGCAGGTCCCACCGGGGAGCTGTTTTTT,TRBJ2-2,NA,TRBV5-1,NA
CASSITGGENYGYTF,TGTGCCAGCAGCATAACAGGGGGTGAGAACTATGGCTACACCTTC,TRBJ1-2,NA,TRBV7-3,TRBD1
CASSLGVRPIEKLFF,TGTGCCAGCAGCCTTGGAGTGAGGCCGATTGAAAAACTGTTTTTT,TRBJ1-4,NA,TRBV7-9,NA
CSVAGGRTEAFF,TGCAGCGTAGCAGGGGGGAGGACTGAAGCTTTCTTT,TRBJ1-1,once,TRBV29-1,TRBD1
CASSSGQGLEQYF,TGTGCCAGCAGCTCGGGACAGGGGCTCGAGCAGTACTTC,TRBJ2-7,few,TRBV7-7,TRBD1
CASSYKPGLGNTIYF,TGTGCCAGCAGTTATAAGCCAGGGCTAGGAAACACCATATATTTT,TRBJ1-3,NA,TRBV6-5,NA
CATSARPGGNQPQHF,TGTGCCACCAGCGCCCGTCCGGGAGGCAATCAGCCCCAGCATTTT,TRBJ1-5,NA,TRBV15,NA
CASSPGTQNMGYTF,TGTGCCAGCAGCCCCGGGACTCAGAACATGGGCTACACCTTC,TRBJ1-2,NA,TRBV7-9,NA
CASSLRQGEDTEAFF,TGTGCCAGCAGCTTACGACAGGGAGAGGACACTGAAGCTTTCTTT,TRBJ1-1,NA,TRBV7-9,TRBD1
CASSLSQGIYGYTF,TGTGCCAGCAGTTTATCTCAGGGAATCTATGGCTACACCTTC,TRBJ1-2,NA,TRBV28,NA
CASRPTSPNTQYF,TGTGCCAGCAGACCCACTAGTCCAAATACGCAGTATTTT,TRBJ2-3,NA,TRBV28,NA
CSVGRGRDYGYTF,TGCAGCGTTGGTAGGGGTAGAGACTATGGCTACACCTTC,TRBJ1-2,once,TRBV29-1,NA
CASSLKAGAGSPLHF,TGTGCCAGCAGCCTCAAGGCAGGGGCTGGTTCACCCCTCCACTTT,TRBJ1-6,once,TRBV5-6,NA
CASSLSRVANQPQHF,TGTGCCAGCAGCTTAAGCAGGGTTGCCAATCAGCCCCAGCATTTT,TRBJ1-5,NA,TRBV7-2,NA
CASLDSLDNEQFF,TGTGCCAGCCTCGACAGTCTGGACAATGAGCAGTTCTTC,TRBJ2-1,NA,TRBV6-5,NA
CSSKVRGDTEAFF,TGCAGCTCCAAAGTCAGGGGGGACACTGAAGCTTTCTTT,TRBJ1-1,once,TRBV29-1,TRBD1
CASRSGGPEAFF,TGCGCCAGCAGATCAGGGGGCCCTGAAGCTTTCTTT,TRBJ1-1,NA,TRBV5-1,TRBD1
CASRTPREQFF,TGTGCCAGCCGGACTCCGCGAGAGCAGTTCTTC,TRBJ2-1,NA,TRBV28,NA
CASSLVRDEQYF,TGTGCCAGCAGCTTGGTACGGGACGAGCAGTACTTC,TRBJ2-7,few,TRBV5-6,NA
CASSVDNYGYTF,TGTGCCAGCTCGGTAGATAACTATGGCTACACCTTC,TRBJ1-2,NA,TRBV9,NA
CATQVFGGAQNIQYF,TGTGCCACCCAGGTTTTCGGGGGGGCCCAAAACATTCAGTACTTC,TRBJ2-4,NA,TRBV10-3,TRBD2
CASRDGTIPYEQYF,TGTGCCAGCAGGGACGGGACAATTCCCTACGAGCAGTACTTC,TRBJ2-7,once,TRBV27,NA
CASSLDPVVGNSEAFF,TGCGCCAGCAGCTTGGATCCTGTTGTAGGAAACAGTGAAGCTTTCTTT,TRBJ1-1,few,TRBV5-1,NA
CASRSTGTGVNYGYTF,TGTGCCAGCAGATCGACCGGGACAGGGGTAAACTATGGCTACACCTTC,TRBJ1-2,once,TRBV11-2,TRBD1
CASSESRAGSAKETQYF,TGTGCCAGCAGTGAAAGTAGAGCGGGAAGTGCGAAAGAGACCCAGTACTTC,TRBJ2-5,NA,TRBV6-4,TRBD2
CASRPQDSSYEQYF,TGTGCCAGTAGGCCCCAAGACAGCTCCTACGAGCAGTACTTC,TRBJ2-7,NA,TRBV19,NA
CASSLRDTALEAFF,TGCGCCAGCAGCTTGCGGGACACGGCACTCGAAGCTTTCTTT,TRBJ1-1,NA,TRBV5-1,NA
CASMRGADSNQPQHF,TGTGCCAGTATGCGGGGGGCCGATAGCAATCAGCCCCAGCATTTT,TRBJ1-5,NA,TRBV28,NA
CASAAIAGGYTF,TGTGCCAGCGCCGCCATAGCCGGGGGCTACACCTTC,TRBJ1-2,NA,TRBV25-1,NA
CASSNPGTANQPQHF,TGTGCCAGCAGTAACCCCGGGACAGCCAATCAGCCCCAGCATTTT,TRBJ1-5,NA,TRBV6-2/TRBV6-3,TRBD1
CASSPQGLAGDEQFF,TGTGCCAGCAGCCCCCAGGGACTAGCGGGGGATGAGCAGTTCTTC,TRBJ2-1,NA,TRBV7-2,TRBD2
CASSPRTGGLSYEQYF,TGTGCCAGCAGCCCCCGGACAGGGGGCTTGTCCTACGAGCAGTACTTC,TRBJ2-7,NA,TRBV7-2,TRBD1
CASVPGGGNIQYF,TGTGCCAGCGTCCCGGGAGGAGGAAACATTCAGTACTTC,TRBJ2-4,NA,TRBV6-4,TRBD2
CAIGTVYTGEKLFF,TGTGCCATCGGGACAGTCTACACAGGCGAAAAACTGTTTTTT,TRBJ1-4,NA,TRBV28,TRBD1